This is a list of T cell receptor beta chains from one sample in a study of T cell responses to AZD1222 COVID-19 vaccine. This table comes from immunoSEQ multiplex PCR, and its TCRdb copy is limited to in-frame clones, with some not included. The table lists around 130,000 clones, 93% of them singletons. Here the sequenced sample was peripheral blood, taken on day 0 of AZD1222 vaccination. The receptor source for this set is an adult in good health. Both conserved end residues are part of each CDR3. The order of the fields is V gene, CDR3 length, J gene, D gene, CDR3 DNA, CDR3 protein. The D gene is left open where the match is weak.

v_call: TRBV7-3
cdr3_length: 13
j_call: TRBJ1-2
d_call: NA
cdr3_nt: TGTGCCAGCAGCTTAGACAGTAACTATGGCTACACCTTC
cdr3_aa: CASSLDSNYGYTF

v_call: TRBV7-9
cdr3_length: 15
j_call: TRBJ1-2
d_call: TRBD1
cdr3_nt: TGTGCCAGCAGCACCTCTTCCGGGACAGGAGATGGCTACACCTTC
cdr3_aa: CASSTSSGTGDGYTF

v_call: TRBV5-6
cdr3_length: 17
j_call: TRBJ1-1
d_call: NA
cdr3_nt: TGTGCCAGCAGCCTCGGGGTTTCTCGTCTATGGAACACTGAAGCTTTCTTT
cdr3_aa: CASSLGVSRLWNTEAFF

v_call: TRBV10-3
cdr3_length: 15
j_call: TRBJ1-2
d_call: NA
cdr3_nt: TGTGCCATCAGCCCGGGGGGAGGGACGGGAGATGGCTACACCTTC
cdr3_aa: CAISPGGGTGDGYTF

v_call: TRBV6-2/TRBV6-3
cdr3_length: 12
j_call: TRBJ2-7
d_call: NA
cdr3_nt: TGTGCCAGCAGTTACAAGAGCTACGAGCAGTACTTC
cdr3_aa: CASSYKSYEQYF

v_call: TRBV19
cdr3_length: 14
j_call: TRBJ1-6
d_call: NA
cdr3_nt: TGTGCCAGTAGTATTAGACAGCCTAATTCACCCCTCCACTTT
cdr3_aa: CASSIRQPNSPLHF

v_call: TRBV3-1/TRBV3-2
cdr3_length: 16
j_call: TRBJ2-1
d_call: NA
cdr3_nt: TGTGCCAGCAGCTTCCCGGGACTCCTCTCCTACAATGAGCAGTTCTTC
cdr3_aa: CASSFPGLLSYNEQFF

v_call: TRBV18
cdr3_length: 15
j_call: TRBJ1-2
d_call: TRBD1
cdr3_nt: TGTGCCAGCTCACCGACCCCCGGGACAGGGGAAATTGATACCTTC
cdr3_aa: CASSPTPGTGEIDTF

v_call: TRBV5-6
cdr3_length: 16
j_call: TRBJ2-1
d_call: TRBD2
cdr3_nt: TGTGCCAGCAGCTTGGCCGGACTAGCGGGTCTAAATGAGCAGTTCTTC
cdr3_aa: CASSLAGLAGLNEQFF

v_call: TRBV28
cdr3_length: 12
j_call: TRBJ2-1
d_call: NA
cdr3_nt: TGTGCCAGCAGCGTGGGGGGCCATGAGCAGTTCTTC
cdr3_aa: CASSVGGHEQFF

v_call: TRBV27
cdr3_length: 12
j_call: TRBJ1-5
d_call: NA
cdr3_nt: TGTGCCAGCAGTTTTCGGGGTCAGCCCCAGCATTTT
cdr3_aa: CASSFRGQPQHF

v_call: TRBV4-2
cdr3_length: 17
j_call: TRBJ1-1
d_call: TRBD1
cdr3_nt: TGTGCCAGCAGCCAAGATCCCGGGACAGGGGGTGACACTGAAGCTTTCTTT
cdr3_aa: CASSQDPGTGGDTEAFF